This T cell receptor beta chain emerged from a study of regulatory T cells in long-lasting Graves disease. This sample's time point: persistent/refractory GD, antithyroid drugs over 5 years with positive TRAb. Scientists built the TCR library using RNA that was extracted from PBMCs. Combining iRepertoire HTBI primers with Arm-PCR of CDR3 regions, the authors built TCR beta libraries. TCRdb processed the multiplex PCR reads anew with MiXCR; each CDR3 protein has one entry. The sample shows 600,000 to 800,000 distinct CDR3 sequences, about 30% of them seen only once. The clonotype originates from a female donor with Graves disease. The specimen comprised peripheral blood mononuclear cells (PBMCs), sampled when the disease was refractory, from a patient treated with antithyroid drugs.

CDR3 region: CASSLSITLAGIGELFF. As DNA, the CDR3 is TGTGCCAGCAGTTTATCGATAACCCTAGCGGGAATCGGGGAGCTGTTTTTT. This sequence joins TRBV27 and TRBJ2-2, with 9 bases lining up with TRBD2. This CDR3 spans 17 amino acids. Germline V CDR1 and CDR2: MNHEY, SMNVEV (reference sequence). J lost 7 bases, V lost 0 bases, and 9 bases had no gene match.